These 14 T cell receptor beta chains came from one sample sequenced in a study of blood T cell repertoires in COVID-19. Using immunoSEQ multiplex PCR, the repertoire was profiled, and TCRdb retains in-frame clones only, with some absent. The table lists 200,000 to 300,000 clones, around nine tenths of them singletons. Sequencing used peripheral blood. Receptors were obtained from a man under 40 with COVID-19, enrolled during active disease.

This chain links TRBV5-1 with TRBJ1-6, with 10 positions matching TRBD1. V shed 0 bases, J shed 7 bases, and the junction held 4 bases outside the gene matches. The CDR3 is 16 residues long. The germline V gene has CDR1 SGHRS and CDR2 YFSETQ. This chain's CDR3 is CASSLAPTGGNSPLHF. In nucleotides, the CDR3 is TGCGCCAGCAGCTTGGCTCCGACAGGGGGCAATTCACCCCTCCACTTT.

The chain combines TRBV6-2 or TRBV6-3 with TRBJ1-2, with D perhaps matching TRBD1 (5 bases). The ends were cut back, 2 bases at V and 8 bases at J, with 15 bases in the middle. The germline gives CDR1 MNHEY, CDR2 SVGEGT. This CDR3 region has 14 residues. The CDR3 nucleotides read TGTGCCAGCAGTTACGGGGCCCTCAGCGAAGGCTACACCTTC. It specifies CASSYGALSEGYTF.

A single count supports this clone. V is TRBV23-1 and J is TRBJ1-5, with TRBD1 matching over 7 bases. TRBV23-1 counts as an open reading frame of uncertain function. This CDR3 contains 15 residues. The V segment lost 8 bases and the J segment 3 bases; nucleotides outside the gene matches: 10. The CDR3 region is CASGPLGGINQPQHF. The CDR3 DNA sequence: TGCGCCAGCGGCCCTTTAGGGGGCATCAATCAGCCCCAGCATTTT.

The chain carries TRBV5-1 and TRBJ1-5; 7 bases line up with TRBD1. With 9 bases clipped from V and 5 bases from J, the junction kept 8 bases outside the gene matches. Germline CDR1 SGHRS, CDR2 YFSETQ. The CDR3 length is 13 residues. CDR3 sequence (DNA): TGCGCCACCCCATGGCAGGGGGATCAGCCCCAGCATTTT. Its translation: CATPWQGDQPQHF. Together with reference TRBV5-1 and TRBJ1-5, the CDR3 gives the full variable domain: KAGVTQTPRYLIKTRGQQVTLSCSPISGHRSVSWYQQTPGQGLQFLFEYFSETQRNKGNFPGRFSGRQFSNSRSEMNVSTLELGDSALYLCATPWQGDQPQHFGDGTRLSIL.

The chain links TRBV6-5 to TRBJ1-2, with no clear D. V was cut by 6 bases and J by 4 bases, with 18 bases left in between. Per the germline V gene, CDR1 is MNHEY and CDR2 is SVGAGI. This CDR3 spans 15 amino acids. CDR3: CASSSSRGPIYGYTF. The CDR3 coding sequence is TGTGCCAGCAGCAGCTCCAGAGGCCCGATCTATGGCTACACCTTC.

This clone has only one observation. V usage is TRBV2 and J usage is TRBJ1-6; D unresolved. Germline lookup yields CDR1 SNHLY and CDR2 FYNNEI. V lost 4 bases and J lost 2, with 9 bases in between. The CDR3 runs 15 residues. This CDR3 is CASSAARAYNSPLHF. As DNA, the CDR3 is TGTGCCAGCAGTGCCGCCCGGGCCTATAATTCACCCCTCCACTTT. Based on the CDR3 plus reference TRBV2 and TRBJ1-6, the full variable domain is EPEVTQTPSHQVTQMGQEVILRCVPISNHLYFYWYRQILGQKVEFLVSFYNNEISEKSEIFDDQFSVERPDGSNFTLKIRSTKLEDSAMYFCASSAARAYNSPLHFGNGTRLTVT.

The V gene is TRBV18, the J gene TRBJ1-1, with D unresolved. V was pared by 0 bases and J by 1 base, with 6 bases between. CDR3 length: 14 amino acids. The V gene's germline CDR1 is KGHSH and CDR2 LQKENI. CDR3 sequence (DNA): TGTGCCAGCTCACCACCATTTAAGAACACTGAAGCTTTCTTT. It is translated as CASSPPFKNTEAFF.

The rearrangement links TRBV5-4 to TRBJ1-2, with 8 bases identical to TRBD1. The CDR3 totals 13 residues. CDR1 SGHNT and CDR2 YYREEE come from the germline V gene (reference sequence). The V segment lost 5 bases and the J segment 6 bases; nucleotides outside the gene matches: 6. The CDR3 DNA reads TGTGCCAGCAGACCAGGGGGCGCGAATGGCTACACCTTC. Translating it yields CASRPGGANGYTF.

This chain connects TRBV6-4 to TRBJ2-7; a weak D match, TRBD2 (5 bases). Between the trimmed V and J ends, which lost 4 bases and 2 bases, there was a span of 15 bases. Germline lookup yields CDR1 MRHNA and CDR2 SNTAGT. This CDR3 is 15 amino acids long. The DNA of the CDR3 is TGTGCCAGCAGTGTGGGTGGAGGAAGGGCCTACGAGCAGTACTTC. It specifies CASSVGGGRAYEQYF.

The chain joins TRBV6-5 to TRBJ2-5; possibly TRBD1 for D (5 bases). V was shortened by 6 bases and J by 2 bases, with 10 bases between the two germline ends. This CDR3 comprises 13 residues. Germline V gives CDR1 MNHEY, CDR2 SVGAGI. CDR3 nucleotide sequence: TGTGCCAGCAGCACAGGTGGGCAAGAGACCCAGTACTTC. Its translation is CASSTGGQETQYF.

This clone was found a few times. J is TRBJ1-1 and V is TRBV10-2, with D unclear. Germline loops: CDR1 WSHSY, CDR2 SAAADI. This CDR3 is built from 17 residues. V lost 3 bases and J lost 0, with 17 bases in between. CDR3 region: CASSEFVWNRLNTEAFF. Written as DNA, the CDR3 is TGCGCCAGCAGTGAATTCGTCTGGAACAGATTGAACACTGAAGCTTTCTTT.

This clone was seen a few times. The gene calls are TRBV25-1 and TRBJ2-2; D possibly corresponds to TRBD2 (6 bases). V dropped 1 base and J dropped 0 bases, with 15 bases sitting between them. CDR1 is MGHDK, CDR2 SYGVNS, per germline. This CDR3 region has 18 residues. The DNA for the CDR3 is TGTGCCAGCAGTGAATTGGTGGGGGGTACCTCGAACACCGGGGAGCTGTTTTTT. This codes for CASSELVGGTSNTGELFF.

The rearrangement joins TRBV3-1 (or the pseudogene TRBV3-2) to TRBJ2-1; perhaps TRBD1 as D (5 bases). Germline V lookup: CDR1 LGHDT, CDR2 YNNKEL (reference sequence). The CDR3 totals 14 residues. V was pared by 0 bases and J by 6 bases, with 9 bases between. The CDR3 sequence: CASSQDLGANEQFF. For the CDR3, the DNA is TGTGCCAGCAGCCAAGATCTAGGGGCCAATGAGCAGTTCTTC.

The chain couples TRBV12-3 or TRBV12-4 to TRBJ1-6; TRBD1 aligns across 7 bases. V dropped 6 bases and J dropped 6; count of bases not matched to a gene: 2. The length of the CDR3 is 13 residues. CDR3 residues: CASRGQANSPLHF. The DNA of the CDR3 is TGTGCCAGCAGAGGACAGGCTAATTCACCCCTCCACTTT.